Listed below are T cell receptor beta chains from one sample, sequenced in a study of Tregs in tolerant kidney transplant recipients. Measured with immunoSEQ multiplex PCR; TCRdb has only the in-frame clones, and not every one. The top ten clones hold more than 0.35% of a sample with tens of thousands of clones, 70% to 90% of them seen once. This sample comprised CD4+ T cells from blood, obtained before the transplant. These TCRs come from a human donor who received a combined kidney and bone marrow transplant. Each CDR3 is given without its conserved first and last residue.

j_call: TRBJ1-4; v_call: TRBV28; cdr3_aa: ASSDPSPGGNEKLF
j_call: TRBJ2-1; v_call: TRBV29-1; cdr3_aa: SVEDLGSASGIYEQF
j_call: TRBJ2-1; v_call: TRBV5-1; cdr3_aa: ASSGQDAYNEQF
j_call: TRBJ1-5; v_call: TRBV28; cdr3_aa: ASSFLDRGFSQPQH
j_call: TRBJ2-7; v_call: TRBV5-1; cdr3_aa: ASSLRGGRGLEQY
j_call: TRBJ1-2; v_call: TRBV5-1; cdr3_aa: ASSLKETRAGGNYGYT
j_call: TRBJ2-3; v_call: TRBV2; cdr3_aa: ASGAVSSTDTQY
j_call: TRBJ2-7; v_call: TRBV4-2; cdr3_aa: ASSRTRDNSYEQY
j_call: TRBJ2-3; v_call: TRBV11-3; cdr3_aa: ASSLTGSPSLTDTQY
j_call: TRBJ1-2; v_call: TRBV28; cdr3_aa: ASSLSQGTFTNT
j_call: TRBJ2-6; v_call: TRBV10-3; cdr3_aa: AISEGQGGGANVLT
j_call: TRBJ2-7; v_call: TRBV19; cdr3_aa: ASSGTGSYEQY
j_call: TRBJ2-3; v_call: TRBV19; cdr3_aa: ASSRTSGSPDTQY
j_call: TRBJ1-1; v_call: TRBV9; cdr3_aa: ASSGQGRNTEAF
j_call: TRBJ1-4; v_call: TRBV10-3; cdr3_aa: AISVGGSNEKLF
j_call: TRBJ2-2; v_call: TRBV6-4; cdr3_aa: AGNWGVGHLF
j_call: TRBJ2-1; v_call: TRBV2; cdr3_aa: ASSEGAGGPYF
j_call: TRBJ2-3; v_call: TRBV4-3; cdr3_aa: ASSQGTGVADTQY
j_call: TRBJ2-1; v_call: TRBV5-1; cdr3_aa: ASSLIPDNEQF
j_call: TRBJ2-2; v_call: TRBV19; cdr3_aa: ATRQGGNTGELF
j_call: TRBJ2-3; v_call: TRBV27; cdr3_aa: ASSFEDSTDTQY
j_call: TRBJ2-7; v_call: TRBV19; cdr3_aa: ASSRTGGTYEQY
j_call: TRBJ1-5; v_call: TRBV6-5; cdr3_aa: ASSYSRVSNQPQH
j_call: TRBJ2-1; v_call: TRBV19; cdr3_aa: ASSIDRRGEQF
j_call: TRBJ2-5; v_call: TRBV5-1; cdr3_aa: ASMSGTRSETQY
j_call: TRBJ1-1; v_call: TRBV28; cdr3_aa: ASSSPGGNTEAF
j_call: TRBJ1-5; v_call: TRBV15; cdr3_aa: ATSRGQGAQPQH
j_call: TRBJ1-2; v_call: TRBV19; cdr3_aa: ASSSTGWEYGYT
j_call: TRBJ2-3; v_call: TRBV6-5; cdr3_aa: ASRRAGVLTDTQY
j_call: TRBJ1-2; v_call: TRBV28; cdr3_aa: ASSSGQNYGYT
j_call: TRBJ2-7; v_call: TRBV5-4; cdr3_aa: ASSPHGTGSYEQY
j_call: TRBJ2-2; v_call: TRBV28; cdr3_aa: ASIGGGRAPVAGELF
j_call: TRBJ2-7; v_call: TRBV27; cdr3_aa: ASSSGTGRYEQY
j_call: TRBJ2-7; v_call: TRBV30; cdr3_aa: AWSVGTGFFEQY
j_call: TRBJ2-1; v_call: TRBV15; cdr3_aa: ATSREDGVPF
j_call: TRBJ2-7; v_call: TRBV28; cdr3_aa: ASSLSPVEQY
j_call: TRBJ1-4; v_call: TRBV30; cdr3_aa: AWTGQINEKLF
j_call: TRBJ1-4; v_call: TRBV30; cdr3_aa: AWSARQGSNEKLF
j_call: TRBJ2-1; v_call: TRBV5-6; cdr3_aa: ASSPLAGGSYNEQF
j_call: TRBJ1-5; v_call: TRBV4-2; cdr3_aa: ASSQEQGNQPQH
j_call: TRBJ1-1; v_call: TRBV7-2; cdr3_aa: ASSLAGTQNTEAF
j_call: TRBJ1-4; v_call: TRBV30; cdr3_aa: AWSVRVGEKLF
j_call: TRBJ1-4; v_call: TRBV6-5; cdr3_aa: ASRSRGRANEKLF
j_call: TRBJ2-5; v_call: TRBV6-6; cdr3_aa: ASSPTQGTETQY
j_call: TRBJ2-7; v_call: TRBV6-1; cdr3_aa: ASSAASGVISYEQY
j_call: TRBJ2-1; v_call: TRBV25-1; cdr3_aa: ASSESGGWGPYNEQF
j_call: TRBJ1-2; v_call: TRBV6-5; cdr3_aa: ASSRSSGNHYGYT
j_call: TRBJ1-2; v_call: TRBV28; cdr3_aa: ASSLGAGDGYT
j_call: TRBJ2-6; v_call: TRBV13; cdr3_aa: ASSSDRDRASGANVLT
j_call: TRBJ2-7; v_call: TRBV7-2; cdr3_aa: ASSLGLAGGYEQY
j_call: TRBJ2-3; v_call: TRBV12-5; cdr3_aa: ASGLRTSGSTDTQY
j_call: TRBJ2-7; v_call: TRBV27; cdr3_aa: ASRPGTGGYYEQY
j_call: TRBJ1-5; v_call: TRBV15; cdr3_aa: ATSRYLLNQGYSNQPQH
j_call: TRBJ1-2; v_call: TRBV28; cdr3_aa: ASRSHGAPRGYT
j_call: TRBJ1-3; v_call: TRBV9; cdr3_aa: ASNRDGNTIY
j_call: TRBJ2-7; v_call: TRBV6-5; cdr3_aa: ASRRDRRSSYEQY
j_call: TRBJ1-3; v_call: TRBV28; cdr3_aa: ASSLQGSGNTIY
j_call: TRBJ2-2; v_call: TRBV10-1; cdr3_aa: ASSQIIGTVGTGELF